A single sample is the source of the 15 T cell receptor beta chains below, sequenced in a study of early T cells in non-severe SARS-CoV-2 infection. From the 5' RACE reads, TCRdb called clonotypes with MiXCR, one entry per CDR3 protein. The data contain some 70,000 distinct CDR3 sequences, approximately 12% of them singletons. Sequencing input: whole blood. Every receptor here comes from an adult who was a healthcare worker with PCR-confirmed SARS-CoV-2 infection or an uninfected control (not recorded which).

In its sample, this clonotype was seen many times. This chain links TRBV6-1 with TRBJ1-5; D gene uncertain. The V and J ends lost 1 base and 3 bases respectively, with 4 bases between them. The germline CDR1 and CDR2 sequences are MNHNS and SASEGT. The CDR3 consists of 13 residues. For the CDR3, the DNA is TGTGCCAGCAGTGAAGGGGACAATCAGCCCCAGCATTTT. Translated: CASSEGDNQPQHF.

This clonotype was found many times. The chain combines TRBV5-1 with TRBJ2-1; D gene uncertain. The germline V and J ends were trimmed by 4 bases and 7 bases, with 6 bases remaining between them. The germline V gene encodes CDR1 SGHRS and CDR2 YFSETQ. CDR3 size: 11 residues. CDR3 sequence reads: CASSPENEQFF. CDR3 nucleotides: TGCGCCAGCAGCCCCGAAAATGAGCAGTTCTTC. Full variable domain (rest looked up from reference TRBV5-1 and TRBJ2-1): KAGVTQTPRYLIKTRGQQVTLSCSPISGHRSVSWYQQTPGQGLQFLFEYFSETQRNKGNFPGRFSGRQFSNSRSEMNVSTLELGDSALYLCASSPENEQFFGPGTRLTVL.

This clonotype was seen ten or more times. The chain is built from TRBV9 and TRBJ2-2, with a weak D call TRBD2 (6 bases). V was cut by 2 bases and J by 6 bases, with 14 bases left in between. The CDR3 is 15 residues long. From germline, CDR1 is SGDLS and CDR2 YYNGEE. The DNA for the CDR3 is TGTGCCAGCAGCGTCGGGACCCCGGGGGCCGGGGAGCTGTTTTTT. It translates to CASSVGTPGAGELFF.

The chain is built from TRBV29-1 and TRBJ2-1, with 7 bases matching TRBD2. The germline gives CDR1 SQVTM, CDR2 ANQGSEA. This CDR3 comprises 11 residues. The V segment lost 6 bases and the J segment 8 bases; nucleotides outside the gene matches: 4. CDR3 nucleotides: TGCAGCGTGACTAGCAGCGATGAGCAGTTCTTC. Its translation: CSVTSSDEQFF.

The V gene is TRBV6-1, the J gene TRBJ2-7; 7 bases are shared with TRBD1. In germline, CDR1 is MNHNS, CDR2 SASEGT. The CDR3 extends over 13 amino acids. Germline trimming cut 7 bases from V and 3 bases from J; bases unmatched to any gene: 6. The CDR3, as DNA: TGTGCCAGCACCGTAGGGGGCTTCTACGAGCAGTACTTC. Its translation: CASTVGGFYEQYF.

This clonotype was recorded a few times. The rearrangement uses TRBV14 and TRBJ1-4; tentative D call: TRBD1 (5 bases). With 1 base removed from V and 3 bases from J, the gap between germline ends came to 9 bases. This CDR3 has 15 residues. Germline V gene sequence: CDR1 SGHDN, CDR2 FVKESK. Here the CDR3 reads CASSQAGFSNEKLFF. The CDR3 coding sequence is TGTGCCAGCAGCCAAGCAGGGTTTTCTAATGAAAAACTGTTTTTT.

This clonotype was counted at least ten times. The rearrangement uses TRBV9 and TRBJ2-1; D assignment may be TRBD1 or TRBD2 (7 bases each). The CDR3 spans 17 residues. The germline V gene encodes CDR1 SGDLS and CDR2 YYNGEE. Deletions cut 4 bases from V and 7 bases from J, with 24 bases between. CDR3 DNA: TGTGCCAGCAGCCCAGGGGGGGGGCTAGCGATAGGGAATGAGCAGTTCTTC. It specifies CASSPGGGLAIGNEQFF.

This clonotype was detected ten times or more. CDR3: CASSESTGELFF. CDR3 bases: TGCGCCAGCAGTGAGTCAACCGGGGAGCTGTTTTTT. The rearrangement joins TRBV10-2 to TRBJ2-2; no clear D. V was pared by 0 bases and J by 5 bases, with 1 base between. This CDR3 region has 12 residues. Germline CDR1 reads WSHSY; CDR2 reads SAAADI.

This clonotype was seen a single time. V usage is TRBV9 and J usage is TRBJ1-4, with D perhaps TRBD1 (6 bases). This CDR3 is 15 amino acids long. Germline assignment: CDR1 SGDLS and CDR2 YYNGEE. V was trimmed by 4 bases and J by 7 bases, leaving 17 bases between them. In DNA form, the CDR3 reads TGTGCCAGCAGCCCTTCGGGGGGCGTCGGTGAAAAACTGTTTTTT. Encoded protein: CASSPSGGVGEKLFF.

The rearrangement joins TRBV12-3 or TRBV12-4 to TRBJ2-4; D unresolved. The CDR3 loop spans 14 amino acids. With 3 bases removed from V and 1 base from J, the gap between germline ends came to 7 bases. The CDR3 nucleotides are TGTGCCAGCAGTTTGGATGGGGCCAAAAACATTCAGTACTTC. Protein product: CASSLDGAKNIQYF.

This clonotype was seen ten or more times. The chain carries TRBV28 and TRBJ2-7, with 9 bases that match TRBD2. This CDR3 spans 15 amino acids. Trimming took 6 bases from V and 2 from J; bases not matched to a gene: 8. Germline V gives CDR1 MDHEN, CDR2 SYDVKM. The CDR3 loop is CASRSGAGGAYEQYF. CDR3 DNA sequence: TGTGCCAGCAGGTCCGGGGCGGGAGGGGCCTACGAGCAGTACTTC.

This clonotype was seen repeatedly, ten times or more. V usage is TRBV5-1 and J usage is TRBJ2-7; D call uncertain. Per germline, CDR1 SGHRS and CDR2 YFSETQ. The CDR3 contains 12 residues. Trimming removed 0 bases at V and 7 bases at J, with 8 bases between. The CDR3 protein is CASSLASREQYF. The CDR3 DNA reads TGCGCCAGCAGCTTGGCCTCGAGGGAGCAGTACTTC.

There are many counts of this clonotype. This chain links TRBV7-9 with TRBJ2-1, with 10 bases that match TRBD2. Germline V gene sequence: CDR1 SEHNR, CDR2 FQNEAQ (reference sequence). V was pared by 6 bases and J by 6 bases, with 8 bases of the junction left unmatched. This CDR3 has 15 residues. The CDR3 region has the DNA TGTGCCAGCAGGCACGCGGGACTAGCGTCCAATGAGCAGTTCTTC. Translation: CASRHAGLASNEQFF.

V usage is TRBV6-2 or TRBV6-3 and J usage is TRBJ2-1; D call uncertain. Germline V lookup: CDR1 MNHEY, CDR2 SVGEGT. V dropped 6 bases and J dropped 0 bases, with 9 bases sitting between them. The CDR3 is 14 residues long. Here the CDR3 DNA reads TGTGCCAGCAGCCCCTCGAGCTCCTACAATGAGCAGTTCTTC. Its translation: CASSPSSSYNEQFF.

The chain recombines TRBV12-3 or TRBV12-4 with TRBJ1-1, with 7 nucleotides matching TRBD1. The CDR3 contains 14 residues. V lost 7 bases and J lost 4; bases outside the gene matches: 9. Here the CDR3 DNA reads TGTGCCAGCACCTACTCGGCAGGGGGCACTGAAGCTTTCTTT. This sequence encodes CASTYSAGGTEAFF.